The 19 T cell receptor beta chains given below trace back to one sample, sequenced in a study of T cell repertoires in cytomegalovirus infection (dated by TCRdb to the late 2010s). Reads for this sample came from an Illumina HiSeq 1500. The public sequencing data were trimmed at Q25 with fastp and processed into clonotypes with MiXCR by TCRdb, which kept only in-frame beta chains. All rows with the same CDR3 protein become a single entry with the most common DNA and genes. This sample has 150,000 to 200,000 distinct CDR3 sequences in its table, and 28% of those were observed once. The top ten clones comprise approximately 30% of the sample. The sequencing input was PBMCs. Receptors originate from a human donor in good health (CMV status not recorded). Some clones in this sample may be carry-over from other donors' samples.

The chain employs TRBV12-5 and TRBJ1-4, with 7 bases aligning to TRBD1. The CDR3 sequence is 18 residues long. Germline values: CDR1 LGHNT, CDR2 FRNRAP. V trimming: 0 bases; J trimming: 2 bases; junction bases outside the gene matches: 9. DNA of the CDR3: TGTGCTAGTGGTTTGGTACGGGACAGAAAGTTTACTAATGAAAAACTGTTTTTT. It specifies CASGLVRDRKFTNEKLFF.

This clonotype was found once. It is unclear where the CDR3 begins or ends on the DNA, so no DNA is shown, and the CDR3 is as TCRdb lists it. J is TRBJ2-1 and V is TRBV27; no check of the table's D call, TRBD1, against the DNA was made. Germline CDR1 is MNHEY and CDR2 is SMNVEV (reference sequence). The CDR3 spans 13 residues, counting both ends. The CDR3 spells CASSLVGLGTEFF.

This chain links TRBV5-4 with TRBJ1-1; tentative D call: TRBD1 (6 bases). The V end was cut by 4 bases, the J end by 9 bases, with 13 bases between. Germline CDR1 and CDR2: SGHNT and YYREEE (reference sequence). The length of the CDR3 is 12 residues. DNA for the CDR3: TGTGCCAGCAGCCCAAACAGGGAACAAGCTTTCTTT. Translated: CASSPNREQAFF.

This clonotype was observed many times. The V gene is TRBV7-8, the J gene TRBJ1-1; maybe TRBD1 (6 bases). Germline V gives CDR1 SGHVS, CDR2 FQNEAQ. CDR3 length equals 14 residues. Trimming shortened V by 4 bases and J by 0 bases, and 9 bases separated the two germline ends. The chain's CDR3 is CASSSQGMNTEAFF. In nucleotides, the CDR3 is TGTGCCAGCAGCTCACAGGGCATGAACACTGAAGCTTTCTTT.

The sample holds a few counts of this clonotype. This chain links TRBV7-3 with TRBJ2-6; weak D call: TRBD1 (5 bases). Germline V gene data show CDR1 as SGHTA and CDR2 as FQGTGA. The CDR3 loop spans 15 amino acids. V lost 4 bases and J lost 2, with 9 bases in between. The CDR3 region is CASSSSGTGANVLTF. In DNA, the CDR3 is TGTGCCAGCAGCTCCTCAGGGACTGGGGCCAACGTCCTGACTTTC.

The sample holds a few counts of this clonotype. The V call is TRBV7-2, the J call TRBJ1-5; 9 bases fit TRBD1. The CDR3 length is 15 residues. Germline V gene sequence: CDR1 SGHTA, CDR2 FQGNSA. V was pared by 4 bases and J by 6 bases, with 7 bases of the junction left unmatched. CDR3 region: CASSSGQGESQPQHF. CDR3 in DNA: TGTGCCAGCAGCTCGGGACAGGGAGAGAGTCAGCCCCAGCATTTT.

Only a few counts were recorded for this clonotype. The chain employs TRBV12-3 or TRBV12-4 and TRBJ2-3, with D perhaps assigned TRBD1 or TRBD2 (6 bases each). Trimming stripped 6 bases from V and 1 base from J, with 14 bases between. CDR3 length: 15 residues. The CDR3 coding sequence is TGTGCCAGCAGGCCCCCGGGGGCGGGCACAGATACGCAGTATTTT. This encodes CASRPPGAGTDTQYF.

This chain uses TRBV28 with TRBJ1-2, with 9 bases aligning to TRBD1. The CDR3 is made up of 15 amino acids. The trim removed 5 bases at V and 0 bases at J, leaving 4 bases unmatched. Germline V gives CDR1 MDHEN, CDR2 SYDVKM. In DNA, the CDR3 is TGTGCCAGCAGTAAAACAGGGGGCTCTAACTATGGCTACACCTTC. This translates into CASSKTGGSNYGYTF.

This clonotype was counted ten times or more. V usage is TRBV19 and J usage is TRBJ1-1, with D possibly matching TRBD1 (6 bases). The CDR3 has 16 residues. In germline, CDR1 is LNHDA, CDR2 SQIVND (reference sequence). Trimming cost V 0 bases and J 0 bases, with 11 bases left between them. This chain's CDR3 is CASSIDDRRMNTEAFF. The CDR3 DNA follows: TGTGCCAGTAGTATAGATGACAGGAGGATGAACACTGAAGCTTTCTTT.

This clonotype was recorded a few times. The gene calls are TRBV7-6 and TRBJ1-4; 7 bases are shared with TRBD1. The CDR3 length is 14 residues. The trim removed 5 bases at V and 4 bases at J, leaving 4 bases unmatched. Germline V CDR1 and CDR2: SGHVS, FNYEAQ. In DNA form, the CDR3 reads TGTGCCAGCAGCCCCACAGGGGTTAATGAAAAACTGTTTTTT. Amino acids: CASSPTGVNEKLFF. The entire variable domain, with the rest obtained from reference TRBV7-6 and TRBJ1-4, is as follows: GAGVSQSPRYKVTKRGQDVALRCDPISGHVSLYWYRQALGQGPEFLTYFNYEAQQDKSGLPNDRFSAERPEGSISTLTIQRTEQRDSAMYRCASSPTGVNEKLFFGSGTQLSVL.

With regard to this clonotype: Being one base from a much bigger clone, this may be a read error. The chain combines TRBV5-6 with TRBJ2-1; D is unresolved. The CDR3 contains 12 residues. Trimming removed 2 bases from V and 5 bases from J, with 5 bases in between. Germline CDR1 is SGHDT and CDR2 is YYEEEE. The CDR3 loop reads CASSFGDNEQFF. The CDR3 DNA is TGTGCCAGCAGCTTTGGGGACAATGAGCAGTTCTTC.

Many counts were recorded for this clonotype. The chain combines TRBV19 with TRBJ1-2; tentatively, D is TRBD1 (6 bases). Trimming left V 7 bases short and J 2 bases short, with 14 bases between. Germline CDR1 LNHDA, CDR2 SQIVND (reference sequence). This CDR3 spans 14 amino acids. CDR3 nucleotides: TGTGCCAGTACCGCCGGGACAAAGAACTATGGCTACACCTTC. Amino acids: CASTAGTKNYGYTF.

This clonotype showed up many times. The genes are TRBV18 and TRBJ1-1; TRBD1 matches 9 bases. The germline CDR1 and CDR2 sequences are KGHSH and LQKENI. This CDR3 region has 16 residues. J was trimmed by 1 base and V by 5 bases; bases with no gene match: 8. In nucleotides, the CDR3 is TGTGCCAGCTCAAAGGGGGTACAGGGGGCGAACACTGAAGCTTTCTTT. Translated: CASSKGVQGANTEAFF. Supplemented by reference TRBV18 and TRBJ1-1, the full variable domain reads NAGVMQNPRHLVRRRGQEARLRCSPMKGHSHVYWYRQLPEEGLKFMVYLQKENIIDESGMPKERFSAEFPKEGPSILRIQQVVRGDSAAYFCASSKGVQGANTEAFFGQGTRLTVV.

The rearrangement uses TRBV29-1 and TRBJ2-1; D gene unclear. The CDR3 is 16 amino acids. From germline, CDR1 is SQVTM and CDR2 ANQGSEA. V gave up 2 bases and J gave up 3 bases, with 17 bases separating them. The CDR3 loop reads CSVERRQSILYNEQFF. Here the CDR3 DNA reads TGCAGCGTTGAAAGGCGGCAGTCAATTCTCTACAATGAGCAGTTCTTC.

This clonotype was recorded a few times. The V and J genes are TRBV20-1 and TRBJ2-5, with D perhaps TRBD2 (5 bases). The CDR3 runs 14 residues. The germline gives CDR1 DFQATT, CDR2 SNEGSKA (reference sequence). The V end was cut by 1 base, the J end by 0 bases, with 9 bases between. CDR3 loop: CSARGTPYQETQYF. The DNA for the CDR3 is TGCAGTGCTAGAGGGACTCCATACCAAGAGACCCAGTACTTC.

The V call is TRBV6-2 or TRBV6-3, the J call TRBJ2-1; TRBD2 agrees at 14 bases. The V and J ends lost 6 bases and 0 bases, in that order; junction bases with no gene match: 1. The CDR3 is 16 amino acids. From germline, CDR1 is MNHEY and CDR2 SVGEGT. The DNA of the CDR3 is TGTGCCAGCAGCGGGACTAGCGGGGGCTCCTACAATGAGCAGTTCTTC. Translating gives CASSGTSGGSYNEQFF.

This clonotype was seen a handful of times. The chain uses TRBV7-2 and TRBJ1-5; 7 bases align to TRBD1. CDR3 length equals 14 residues. With 2 bases clipped from V and 10 bases from J, the junction kept 8 bases outside the gene matches. Germline loops: CDR1 SGHTA, CDR2 FQGNSA. CDR3 residues: CASSLTGTELPQHF. DNA for the CDR3: TGTGCCAGCAGCTTAACCGGGACAGAATTACCCCAGCATTTT.

This clonotype was detected only a few times. The rearrangement uses TRBV2 and TRBJ2-2; D might be TRBD1 or TRBD2, each matching 6 bases. The V gene lost 7 bases and the J gene lost 3 bases, with 12 bases spanning the gap. CDR3 length: 14 amino acids. CDR1 is SNHLY, CDR2 FYNNEI, per germline. The CDR3 spells CASNREVDTGELFF. As DNA, the CDR3 is TGTGCCAGCAACAGGGAGGTTGACACCGGGGAGCTGTTTTTT.

The V gene is TRBV6-5, the J gene TRBJ2-7; 7 bases are shared with TRBD1. V gave up 6 bases and J gave up 3 bases; unmatched junction bases: 8. The CDR3 has 14 amino acids. CDR1 and CDR2 (germline): MNHEY, SVGAGI. The CDR3 sequence is CASSQEGAYYEQYF. CDR3 bases: TGTGCCAGCAGCCAAGAGGGGGCATACTACGAGCAGTACTTC.